This T cell receptor (beta chain) came from a study of control samples from healthy donors and cancer patients. Trimming took 0 bases from V and 0 from J, leaving 6 bases between them. The CDR3 is made up of 15 amino acids. CDR1 is MRHNA and CDR2 is SNTAGT in the germline V gene. Assay: immunoSEQ multiplex PCR; the TCRdb copy retains only in-frame clones and omits some. The sample has roughly 120,000 clones; roughly 95% are singletons. The TCR was taken from a man aged 25 to 40 in good health. The source material was blood. The V and J genes are TRBV6-4 and TRBJ1-3; D gene ambiguous. CDR3 DNA: TGTGCCAGCAGTGACTCGGGTAGCTCTGGAAACACCATATATTTT. It translates to CASSDSGSSGNTIYF.